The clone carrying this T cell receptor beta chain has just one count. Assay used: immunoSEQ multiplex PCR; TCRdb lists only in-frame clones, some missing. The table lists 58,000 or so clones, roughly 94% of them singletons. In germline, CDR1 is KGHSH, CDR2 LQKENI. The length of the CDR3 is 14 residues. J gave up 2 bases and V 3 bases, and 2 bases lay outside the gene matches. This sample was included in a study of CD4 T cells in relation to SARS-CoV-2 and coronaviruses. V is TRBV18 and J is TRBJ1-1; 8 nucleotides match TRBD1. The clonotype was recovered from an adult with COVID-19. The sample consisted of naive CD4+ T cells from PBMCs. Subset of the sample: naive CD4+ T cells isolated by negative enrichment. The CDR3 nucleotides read TGTGCCAGCTCACCGGACAGGGTTAACACTGAAGCTTTCTTT. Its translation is CASSPDRVNTEAFF. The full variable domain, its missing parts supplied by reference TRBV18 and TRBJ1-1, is NAGVMQNPRHLVRRRGQEARLRCSPMKGHSHVYWYRQLPEEGLKFMVYLQKENIIDESGMPKERFSAEFPKEGPSILRIQQVVRGDSAAYFCASSPDRVNTEAFFGQGTRLTVV.